A single TCR beta chain is shown here with its context. Its antigen is currently unknown. The data were obtained in a study of CD8 T cells in Susac syndrome. The overall study: Patients with Susac syndrome were therapy-naive, on corticosteroids, or on intravenous immunoglobulin alone at blood draw.

Roughly 0.45 to 1 ug RNA was reverse transcribed with random hexamers. TCRdb re-called the immunoSEQ multiplex PCR reads through MiXCR, storing one row per CDR3 protein. The table includes 95,000 to 150,000 distinct CDR3 sequences, roughly 94% detected once. General study points: Among people with Susac, CD8+ clonal expansion was greatest in TEMRA cells and active patients. Susac-specific public clones in total CD8+ repertoires numbered roughly 17; in CD8+ TEMRA repertoires, they numbered roughly 5.

Sequencing was done on a sample of CD8+ T cells from PBMCs. This sequence was found in a human donor with Susac syndrome.

The CDR3 loop reads CSVEGGRSYEQYF. The CDR3 nucleotides are TGCAGCGTTGAGGGGGGACGATCCTACGAGCAGTACTTC. The V and J genes are TRBV29-1 and TRBJ2-7; perhaps TRBD2 as D (6 bases). This CDR3 spans 13 amino acids. Germline V lookup: CDR1 SQVTM, CDR2 ANQGSEA. The V end was cut by 3 bases, the J end by 1 base, with 10 bases between.